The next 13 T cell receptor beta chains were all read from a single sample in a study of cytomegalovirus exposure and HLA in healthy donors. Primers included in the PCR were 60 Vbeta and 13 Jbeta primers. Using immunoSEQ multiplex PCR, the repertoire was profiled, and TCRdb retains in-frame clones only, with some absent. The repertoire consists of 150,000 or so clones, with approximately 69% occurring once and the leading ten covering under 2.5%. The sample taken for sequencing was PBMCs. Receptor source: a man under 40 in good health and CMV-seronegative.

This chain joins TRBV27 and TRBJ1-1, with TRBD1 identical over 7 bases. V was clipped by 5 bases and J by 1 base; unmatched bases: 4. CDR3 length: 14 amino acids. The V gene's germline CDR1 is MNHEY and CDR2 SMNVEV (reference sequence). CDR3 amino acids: CASSLRDRNTEAFF. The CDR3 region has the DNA TGTGCCAGCAGTCTACGGGACAGGAACACTGAAGCTTTCTTT.

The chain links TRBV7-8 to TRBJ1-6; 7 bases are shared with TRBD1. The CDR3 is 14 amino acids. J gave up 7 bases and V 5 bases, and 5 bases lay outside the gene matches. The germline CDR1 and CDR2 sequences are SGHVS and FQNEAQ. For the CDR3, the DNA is TGTGCCAGCAGCCCTGGGACAGCCAATTCACCCCTCCACTTT. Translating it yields CASSPGTANSPLHF.

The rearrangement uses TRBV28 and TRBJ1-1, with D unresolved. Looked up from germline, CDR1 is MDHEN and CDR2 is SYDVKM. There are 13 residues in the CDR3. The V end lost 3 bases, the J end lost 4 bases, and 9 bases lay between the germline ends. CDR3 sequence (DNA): TGTGCCAGCAGTTTGTGGAGGGCCACTGAAGCTTTCTTT. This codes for CASSLWRATEAFF. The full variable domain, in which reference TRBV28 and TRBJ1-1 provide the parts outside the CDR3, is DVKVTQSSRYLVKRTGEKVFLECVQDMDHENMFWYRQDPGLGLRLIYFSYDVKMKEKGDIPEGYSVSREKKERFSLILESASTNQTSMYLCASSLWRATEAFFGQGTRLTVV.

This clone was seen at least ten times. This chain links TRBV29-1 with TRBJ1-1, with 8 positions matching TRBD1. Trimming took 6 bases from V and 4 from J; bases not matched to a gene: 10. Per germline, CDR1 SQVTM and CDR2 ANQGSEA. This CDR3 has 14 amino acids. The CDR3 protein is CSVRTGWGSTEAFF. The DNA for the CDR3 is TGCAGCGTCCGGACAGGGTGGGGGAGCACTGAAGCTTTCTTT.

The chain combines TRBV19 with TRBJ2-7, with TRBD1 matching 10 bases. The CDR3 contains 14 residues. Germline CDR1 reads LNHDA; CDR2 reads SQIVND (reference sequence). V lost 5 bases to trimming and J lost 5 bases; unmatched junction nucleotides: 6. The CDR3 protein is CASSVSGTGDEQYF. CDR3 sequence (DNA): TGTGCCAGTAGTGTTTCCGGGACAGGGGACGAGCAGTACTTC.

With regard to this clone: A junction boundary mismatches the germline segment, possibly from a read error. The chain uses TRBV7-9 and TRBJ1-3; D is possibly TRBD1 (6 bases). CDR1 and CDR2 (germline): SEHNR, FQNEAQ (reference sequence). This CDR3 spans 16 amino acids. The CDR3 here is CSSSPRDTGSGNTIYF. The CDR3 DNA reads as TGTTCCAGCAGCCCACGGGACACAGGCTCTGGAAACACCATATATTTT.

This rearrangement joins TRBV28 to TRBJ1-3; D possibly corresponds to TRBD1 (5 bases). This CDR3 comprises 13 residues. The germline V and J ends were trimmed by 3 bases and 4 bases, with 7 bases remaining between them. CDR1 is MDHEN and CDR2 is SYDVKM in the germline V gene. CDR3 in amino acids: CASSLGPGNTIYF. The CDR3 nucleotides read TGTGCCAGCAGTTTGGGGCCAGGAAACACCATATATTTT.

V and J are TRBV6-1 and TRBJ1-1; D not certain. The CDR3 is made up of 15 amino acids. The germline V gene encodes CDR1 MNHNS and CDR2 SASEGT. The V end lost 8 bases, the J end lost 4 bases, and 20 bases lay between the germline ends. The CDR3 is CASRVFAGSSTEAFF. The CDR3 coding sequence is TGTGCCAGCCGTGTCTTTGCGGGCTCGAGCACTGAAGCTTTCTTT.

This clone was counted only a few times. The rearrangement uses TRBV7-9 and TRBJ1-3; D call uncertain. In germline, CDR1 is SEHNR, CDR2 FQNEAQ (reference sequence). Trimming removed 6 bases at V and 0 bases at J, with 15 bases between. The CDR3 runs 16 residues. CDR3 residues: CASSSRSGRSGNTIYF. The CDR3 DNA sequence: TGTGCCAGCAGTTCCAGGTCAGGTCGCTCTGGAAACACCATATATTTT.

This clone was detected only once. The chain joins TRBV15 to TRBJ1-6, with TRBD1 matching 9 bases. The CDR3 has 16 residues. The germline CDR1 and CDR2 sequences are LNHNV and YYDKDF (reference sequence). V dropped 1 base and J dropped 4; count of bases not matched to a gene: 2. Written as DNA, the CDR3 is TGTGCCACCAGCAGAGCACAGGGGGCATATAATTCACCCCTCCACTTT. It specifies CATSRAQGAYNSPLHF. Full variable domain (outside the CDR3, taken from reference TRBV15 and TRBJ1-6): DAMVIQNPRYQVTQFGKPVTLSCSQTLNHNVMYWYQQKSSQAPKLLFHYYDKDFNNEADTPDNFQSRRPNTSFCFLDIRSPGLGDTAMYLCATSRAQGAYNSPLHFGNGTRLTVT.

CDR3 in amino acids: CAVRGTGANVLTF. The DNA for the CDR3 is TGTGCAGTAAGGGGGACAGGGGCCAACGTCCTGACTTTC. The chain joins TRBV19 to TRBJ2-6; D might be TRBD1 (6 bases). Germline assignment: CDR1 LNHDA and CDR2 SQIVND (reference sequence). This CDR3 comprises 13 residues.

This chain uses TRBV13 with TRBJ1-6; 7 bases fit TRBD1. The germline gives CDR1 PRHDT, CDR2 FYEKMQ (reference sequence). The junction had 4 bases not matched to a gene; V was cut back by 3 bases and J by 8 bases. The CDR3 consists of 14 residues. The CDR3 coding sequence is TGTGCCAGCAGCTTTGGCAGGGGGGATTCACCCCTCCACTTT. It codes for CASSFGRGDSPLHF.

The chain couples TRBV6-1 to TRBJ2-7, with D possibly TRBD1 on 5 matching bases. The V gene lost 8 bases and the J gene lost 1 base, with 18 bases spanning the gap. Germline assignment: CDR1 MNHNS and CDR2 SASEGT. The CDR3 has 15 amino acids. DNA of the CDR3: TGTGCCAGCCTCAAACCCGGCAGGGATTCCTACGAGCAGTACTTC. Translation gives CASLKPGRDSYEQYF.